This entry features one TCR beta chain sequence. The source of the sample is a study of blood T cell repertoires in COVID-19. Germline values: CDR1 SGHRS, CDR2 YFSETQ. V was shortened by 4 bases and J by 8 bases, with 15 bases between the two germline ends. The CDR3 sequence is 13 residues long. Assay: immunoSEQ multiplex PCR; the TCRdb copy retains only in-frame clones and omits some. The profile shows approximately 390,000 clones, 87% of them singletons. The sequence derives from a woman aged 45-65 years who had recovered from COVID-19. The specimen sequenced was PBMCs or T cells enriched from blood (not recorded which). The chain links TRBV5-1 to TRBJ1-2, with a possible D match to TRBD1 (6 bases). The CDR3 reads CASSPGGQRGYTF. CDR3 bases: TGCGCCAGCAGCCCGGGGGGCCAAAGAGGCTACACCTTC. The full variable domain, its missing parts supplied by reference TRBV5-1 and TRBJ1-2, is KAGVTQTPRYLIKTRGQQVTLSCSPISGHRSVSWYQQTPGQGLQFLFEYFSETQRNKGNFPGRFSGRQFSNSRSEMNVSTLELGDSALYLCASSPGGQRGYTFGSGTRLTVV.